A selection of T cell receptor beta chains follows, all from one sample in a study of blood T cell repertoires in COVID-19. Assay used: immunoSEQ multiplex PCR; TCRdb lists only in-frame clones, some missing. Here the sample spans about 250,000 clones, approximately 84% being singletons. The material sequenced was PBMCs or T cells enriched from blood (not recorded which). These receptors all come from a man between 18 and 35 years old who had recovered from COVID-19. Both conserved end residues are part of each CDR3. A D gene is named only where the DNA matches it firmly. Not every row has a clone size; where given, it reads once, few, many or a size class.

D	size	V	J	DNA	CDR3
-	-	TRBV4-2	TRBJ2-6	TGTGCCAGCAGCCAAGAGGCCAGCTCTGGGGCCAACGTCCTGACTTTC	CASSQEASSGANVLTF
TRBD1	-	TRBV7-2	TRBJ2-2	TGTGCCAGCGGACAGGGGGCGCGCACCGGGGAGCTGTTTTTT	CASGQGARTGELFF
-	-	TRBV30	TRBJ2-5	TGTGCCTGGACAGTGGCGGGGTCCCAGTACTTC	CAWTVAGSQYF
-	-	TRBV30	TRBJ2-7	TGTGCCTGGAGCGCCGGGAACGAGCAGTACTTC	CAWSAGNEQYF
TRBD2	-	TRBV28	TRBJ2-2	TGTGCCAGCACTTTCGGACTAGCGAACACCGGGGAGCTGTTTTTT	CASTFGLANTGELFF
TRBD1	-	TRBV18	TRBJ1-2	TGTGCCAGCTCACCAGAAACCGGGACAGGGGGCTATGGCTACACCTTC	CASSPETGTGGYGYTF
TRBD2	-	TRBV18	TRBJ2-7	TGTGCCAGCTCACCACGGGAGGGGTTCGAGCAGTACTTC	CASSPREGFEQYF
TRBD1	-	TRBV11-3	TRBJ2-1	TGTGCCAGCAGCTTAGAACAGGGGGCCTTCTACAATGAGCAGTTCTTC	CASSLEQGAFYNEQFF
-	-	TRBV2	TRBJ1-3	TGTGCCAGCATGGGCCAATTACTTAACGGAAACACCATATATTTT	CASMGQLLNGNTIYF
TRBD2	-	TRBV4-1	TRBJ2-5	TGCGCCAGCAGCTCTTCCGGGACTAGGACCCAGGAGACCCAGTACTTC	CASSSSGTRTQETQYF
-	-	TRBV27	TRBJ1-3	TGTGCCAGCACGGACAGCTCTGGAAACACCATATATTTT	CASTDSSGNTIYF
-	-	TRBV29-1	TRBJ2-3	TGCAGCGTTGTACATGGAGCTAACACAGATACGCAGTATTTT	CSVVHGANTDTQYF
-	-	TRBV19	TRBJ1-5	TGTGCCAGTAGTATATTCTGGGGCGATCAGCCCCAGCATTTT	CASSIFWGDQPQHF
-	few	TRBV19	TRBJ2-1	TGTGCCAGTAGTATCCGGGCGGGTGGGGGGTACAATGAGCAGTTCTTC	CASSIRAGGGYNEQFF
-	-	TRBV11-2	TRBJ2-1	TGTGCCAGCAGCTCGACTAGATGGGGTGAGCAGTTCTTC	CASSSTRWGEQFF
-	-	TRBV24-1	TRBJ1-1	TGTGCCACCAGTGATTTGCGGGCTGGGGGGGACACTGAAGCTTTCTTT	CATSDLRAGGDTEAFF
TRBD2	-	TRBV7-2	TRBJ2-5	TGTGCCAGCAGCTTAGTTGCGGGAGAAGGGACCCAGTACTTC	CASSLVAGEGTQYF
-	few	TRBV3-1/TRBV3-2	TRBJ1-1	TGTGCCAGCAGCTTTCAGGTTGGGGGGACTGAAGCTTTCTTT	CASSFQVGGTEAFF
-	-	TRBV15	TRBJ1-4	TGTGCCACCAGCTTAAACAGGGCCCCTTTAAATGAAAAACTGTTTTTT	CATSLNRAPLNEKLFF
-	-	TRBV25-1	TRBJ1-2	TGTGCCAGCAGTGAACAGTACTATGGCTACACCTTC	CASSEQYYGYTF
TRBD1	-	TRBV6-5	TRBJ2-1	TGTGCCACCCTCTGGAGGACAGGGGGTTCGAATGAGCAGTTCTTC	CATLWRTGGSNEQFF
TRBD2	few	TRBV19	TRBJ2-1	TGTGCCAGTAGCACCGGGACTAGCGGTTACAATGAGCAGTTCTTC	CASSTGTSGYNEQFF
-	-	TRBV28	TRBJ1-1	TGTGCCAGCAGTTTAAGGGGGTCGAAGGCTTTCTTT	CASSLRGSKAFF
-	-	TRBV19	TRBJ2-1	TGTGCCAGTAGTGCGGACACGAGCTCCTACAATGAGCAGTTCTTC	CASSADTSSYNEQFF
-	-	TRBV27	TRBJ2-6	TGTGCCAGCATGAGTGGGGCCAACGTCCTGACTTTC	CASMSGANVLTF
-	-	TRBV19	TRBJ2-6	TGTGCCAGTAGTCCAAAGACAGGCCTGTCTCTCTCTGGGGCCAACGTCCTGACTTTC	CASSPKTGLSLSGANVLTF
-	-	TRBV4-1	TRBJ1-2	TGCGCCAGCAGCCAAGATCCGGCTAACTATGGCTACACCTTC	CASSQDPANYGYTF
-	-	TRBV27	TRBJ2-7	TGTGCCAGCAGTGCCCAAACAGGGATCCCCTCCTACGAGCAGTACTTC	CASSAQTGIPSYEQYF
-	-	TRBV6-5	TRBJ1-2	TGTGCCAGCAGGGACTATTTTTACCCTAACTATGGCTACACCTTC	CASRDYFYPNYGYTF
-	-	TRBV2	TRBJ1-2	TGTGCCAGCAGTGAAGATGGGGCTGGCTACACCTTC	CASSEDGAGYTF
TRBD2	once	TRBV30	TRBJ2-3	TGTGCCTGGAGTCGACTAGCGGGATACACAGATACGCAGTATTTT	CAWSRLAGYTDTQYF
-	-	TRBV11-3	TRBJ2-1	TGTGCCAGCAAGCCTGAAGCCTCCTACAATGAGCAGTTCTTC	CASKPEASYNEQFF
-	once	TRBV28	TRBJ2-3	TGTGCCAGCAGCATCATGCGGGGTTCGGGCACAGATACGCAGTATTTT	CASSIMRGSGTDTQYF
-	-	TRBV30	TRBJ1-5	TGTGCCTGGAGTGACAGTGGGAATCAGCCCCAGCATTTT	CAWSDSGNQPQHF
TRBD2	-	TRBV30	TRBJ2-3	TGTGCCTGGGGGCGGGGGAGGGCCCCAGATACGCAGTATTTT	CAWGRGRAPDTQYF
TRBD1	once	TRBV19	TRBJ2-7	TGTGCCAGTAGTATCGGGACAGGGATGTTCTACGAGCAGTACTTC	CASSIGTGMFYEQYF
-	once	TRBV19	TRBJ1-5	TGTGCCAGCGAGCAGGACTCAGATCTATCGCCCCAGCATTTT	CASEQDSDLSPQHF
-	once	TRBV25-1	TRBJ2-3	TGTGCCAGCAGTGAATGGGCTAGCGGCACAGATACGCAGTATTTT	CASSEWASGTDTQYF
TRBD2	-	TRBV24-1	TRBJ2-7	TGTGCCACCAGTGCCCGTCTAGCGGGGATCTACGAGCAGTACTTC	CATSARLAGIYEQYF
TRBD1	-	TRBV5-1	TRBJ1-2	TGCGCCAGCAGAGTCCAGGGGGAGGCGAACGGCTACACCTTC	CASRVQGEANGYTF
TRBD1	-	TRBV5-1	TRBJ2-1	TGCGCCAGCAGCTTGGTAGGCAGGGGGCCGGATGAGCAGTTCTTC	CASSLVGRGPDEQFF
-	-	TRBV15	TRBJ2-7	TGTGCCACCAGCAGAGATCCCGGCTACGAGCAGTACTTC	CATSRDPGYEQYF
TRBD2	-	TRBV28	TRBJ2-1	TGTGCCAGCAGTTCCTTTTCTAGCGGGAGTAGGAATGAGCAGTTCTTC	CASSSFSSGSRNEQFF
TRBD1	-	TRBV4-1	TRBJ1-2	TGCGCCAGCAGCCGGAGCGAACAGGGGGTGCCTAACTATGGCTACACCTTC	CASSRSEQGVPNYGYTF
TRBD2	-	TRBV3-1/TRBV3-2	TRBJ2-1	TGTGCCAGCAGCCAGGGGCTAGCGGGGGGGGAGCAGTTCTTC	CASSQGLAGGEQFF
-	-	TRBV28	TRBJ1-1	TGTGCCAGCACCCCTTTTCACAAGTACCCTGAAGCTTTCTTT	CASTPFHKYPEAFF
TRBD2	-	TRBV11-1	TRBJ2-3	TGTGCCAGCAGACATGGACTAGCGGATTTCACAGATACGCAGTATTTT	CASRHGLADFTDTQYF
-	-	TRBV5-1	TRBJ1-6	TGCGCCAGCAGCCATGACCAGGGGTTATCCACGAATTCACCCCTCCACTTT	CASSHDQGLSTNSPLHF
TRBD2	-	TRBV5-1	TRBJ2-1	TGCGCCAGCAGCTTGGGACTAGCGGGATTCTCCTACAATGAGCAGTTCTTC	CASSLGLAGFSYNEQFF
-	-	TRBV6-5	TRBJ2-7	TGTGCCAGCAGTTACACCCCAAACTGGAGCTCCTACGAGCAGTACTTC	CASSYTPNWSSYEQYF
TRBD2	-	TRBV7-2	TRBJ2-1	TGTGCCAGCAGCCTGGGACTAGGGTATTACAATGAGCAGTTCTTC	CASSLGLGYYNEQFF
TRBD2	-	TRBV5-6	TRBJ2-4	TGTGCCAGCAGCTTGGCCCCTAGCGGGGGGGGCATTCAGTACTTC	CASSLAPSGGGIQYF
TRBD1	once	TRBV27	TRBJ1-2	TGTGCCAGCAGCGCCAGGACAGGAGCCAGCTATGGCTACACCTTC	CASSARTGASYGYTF
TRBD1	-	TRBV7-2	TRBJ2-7	TGTGCCAGCAGCCCCGCAGGGGGGACAGGGTACTACGAGCAGTACTTC	CASSPAGGTGYYEQYF
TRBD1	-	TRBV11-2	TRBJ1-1	TGTGCCAGCAGCTTAGGACAGGGTAAGACTGAAGCTTTCTTT	CASSLGQGKTEAFF